Below, 13 T cell receptor beta chains from the same sample are listed, as sequenced in a study of T cells in Graves' hyperthyroidism and ophthalmopathy. Regions amplified from RNA transcripts were the TCR beta CDR3 regions. In the first-round RT-PCR of the TCR CDR3, the HTBI primer set was used. TCRdb re-called the multiplex PCR reads through MiXCR, storing one row per CDR3 protein. The sample includes under 450,000 distinct CDR3 sequences, approximately 15% seen only once; the top ten take less than 25%. Sample: blood. These receptors all stem from a man aged 25-45 years with Graves' hyperthyroidism that later progressed to Graves' ophthalmopathy.

This clonotype has more than one count but fewer than ten. The CDR3, as DNA: TGCAGTGTTCTACTTAGGGACAGGGTGTACGAGCAGTACTTC. Its protein product is CSVLLRDRVYEQYF. The chain employs TRBV20-1 and TRBJ2-7, with 9 bases that match TRBD1. V trimming: 7 bases; J trimming: 4 bases; junction bases outside the gene matches: 11. CDR1 is DFQATT and CDR2 is SNEGSKA in the germline V gene (reference sequence). This CDR3 has 14 amino acids.

The V call is TRBV11-2, the J call TRBJ2-7, with D perhaps assigned TRBD1 or TRBD2 (6 bases each). There are 19 residues in the CDR3. Trimming shortened V by 8 bases and J by 3 bases, and 32 bases separated the two germline ends. Germline assignment: CDR1 SGHAT and CDR2 FQNNGV. The chain's CDR3 is CASLEGWLGGAIDRYEQYF. The CDR3 nucleotides are TGTGCCAGCCTCGAAGGATGGTTGGGGGGCGCGATCGATCGCTACGAGCAGTACTTC. The complete variable domain, with remaining parts taken from reference TRBV11-2 and TRBJ2-7, reads EAGVAQSPRYKIIEKRQSVAFWCNPISGHATLYWYQQILGQGPKLLIQFQNNGVVDDSQLPKDRFSAERLKGVDSTLKIQPAKLEDSAVYLCASLEGWLGGAIDRYEQYFGPGTRLTVT.

This clonotype was detected ten times or more. The CDR3 nucleotides are TGTGCCAGCAGCTTAGTTGGCACTTACTATGGCTACACCTTC. This gives the protein CASSLVGTYYGYTF. The V gene is TRBV7-9, the J gene TRBJ1-2; the D is unclear. The length of the CDR3 is 14 residues. Trimming removed 1 base at V and 3 bases at J, with 9 bases between. In germline, CDR1 is SEHNR, CDR2 FQNEAQ (reference sequence).

This clonotype was observed at least ten times. This chain connects TRBV2 to TRBJ2-2, with TRBD2 matching over 12 bases. In germline, CDR1 is SNHLY, CDR2 FYNNEI. V was pared by 6 bases and J by 6 bases, with 5 bases of the junction left unmatched. This CDR3 has 15 residues. The CDR3, as DNA: TGTGCCAGCAGCATACTAGCGGGGGGTGCCGGGGAGCTGTTTTTT. Translation: CASSILAGGAGELFF. Using reference TRBV2 and TRBJ2-2 for the parts outside the CDR3, the full variable domain is EPEVTQTPSHQVTQMGQEVILRCVPISNHLYFYWYRQILGQKVEFLVSFYNNEISEKSEIFDDQFSVERPDGSNFTLKIRSTKLEDSAMYFCASSILAGGAGELFFGEGSRLTVL.

The V gene is TRBV7-9, the J gene TRBJ1-1; 7 nucleotides agree with TRBD1. V gave up 5 bases and J gave up 5 bases; unmatched junction bases: 8. The CDR3 spans 14 residues. Germline V CDR1 and CDR2: SEHNR, FQNEAQ (reference sequence). The CDR3 protein is CASSPDRWGTEAFF. In DNA, the CDR3 is TGTGCCAGCAGCCCGGACAGGTGGGGGACTGAAGCTTTCTTT.

The chain uses TRBV7-6 and TRBJ2-1; 12 nucleotides line up with TRBD2. Per germline, CDR1 SGHVS and CDR2 FNYEAQ. CDR3 length equals 17 residues. The V segment lost 5 bases and the J segment 4 bases; nucleotides outside the gene matches: 9. In nucleotides, the CDR3 is TGTGCCAGCAGCCCGTGGACTAGCGGGGCCCTGTACAATGAGCAGTTCTTC. Its translation is CASSPWTSGALYNEQFF. Together with reference TRBV7-6 and TRBJ2-1, the CDR3 gives the full variable domain: GAGVSQSPRYKVTKRGQDVALRCDPISGHVSLYWYRQALGQGPEFLTYFNYEAQQDKSGLPNDRFSAERPEGSISTLTIQRTEQRDSAMYRCASSPWTSGALYNEQFFGPGTRLTVL.

This clonotype was counted ten times or more. The V and J genes are TRBV4-1 and TRBJ1-4; D ambiguous. The CDR3 length is 15 residues. Germline CDR1 is MGHRA and CDR2 is YSYEKL. V was cut by 0 bases and J by 3 bases, with 8 bases left in between. CDR3 sequence reads: CASSQDRWPNEKLFF. For the CDR3, the DNA is TGCGCCAGCAGCCAAGATAGATGGCCTAATGAAAAACTGTTTTTT.

In its sample, this clonotype was seen many times. The chain joins TRBV20-1 to TRBJ2-3; 11 bases line up with TRBD2. CDR3 length equals 14 residues. Germline lookup yields CDR1 DFQATT and CDR2 SNEGSKA (reference sequence). The J segment lost 0 bases and the V segment lost 6 bases, leaving 2 bases of the junction unmatched. The chain's CDR3 is CSATSGGSTDTQYF. Written as DNA, the CDR3 is TGCAGTGCCACTAGCGGGGGAAGCACAGATACGCAGTATTTT.

V and J are TRBV4-1 and TRBJ1-5; unclear D gene. CDR1 and CDR2 (germline): MGHRA, YSYEKL. V lost 2 bases to trimming and J lost 0 bases, with 8 bases between them. The CDR3 extends over 15 amino acids. CDR3 region: CASSQKVFSNQPQHF. CDR3 DNA sequence: TGCGCCAGCAGCCAAAAGGTCTTTAGCAATCAGCCCCAGCATTTT.

This clonotype was observed at least ten times. This chain uses TRBV6-1 with TRBJ2-3; 15 bases are shared with TRBD2. V lost 6 bases, J lost 6 bases, and 1 base stayed unmatched. This CDR3 contains 14 residues. Germline V lookup: CDR1 MNHNS, CDR2 SASEGT. DNA for the CDR3: TGTGCCAGCAGAGGACTAGCGGGGGGGGATACGCAGTATTTT. This sequence encodes CASRGLAGGDTQYF.

This clonotype was seen repeatedly, ten times or more. This chain joins TRBV29-1 and TRBJ2-7; D may be TRBD2 (6 bases). The CDR3 covers 13 residues. V lost 6 bases, J lost 4 bases, and 16 bases lay in between. CDR1 and CDR2 from the germline V gene are SQVTM and ANQGSEA. The CDR3 sequence is CSVQRVPGYEQYF. CDR3 nucleotide sequence: TGCAGCGTCCAGCGGGTTCCCGGGTACGAGCAGTACTTC.

The gene calls are TRBV6-1 and TRBJ2-4; TRBD2 is a possible D gene (6 bases). V lost 10 bases, J lost 7 bases, and 14 bases lay in between. CDR3 length: 12 amino acids. CDR1 is MNHNS and CDR2 is SASEGT in the germline V gene. The CDR3: CATERAGNIQYF. The CDR3 region has the DNA TGTGCCACCGAGCGGGCGGGGAACATTCAGTACTTC.

To note about this clonotype: Germline and junction disagree at one end, which may indicate a read error. J is TRBJ1-4 and V is TRBV4-1; D is undetermined. This CDR3 has 15 residues. CDR1 is MGHRA, CDR2 YSYEKL, per germline. CDR3 DNA sequence: TGCGCCAGCAGCCAAACGGACCGATATAATGAAAAACCGTTTTTT. The encoded protein is CASSQTDRYNEKPFF.